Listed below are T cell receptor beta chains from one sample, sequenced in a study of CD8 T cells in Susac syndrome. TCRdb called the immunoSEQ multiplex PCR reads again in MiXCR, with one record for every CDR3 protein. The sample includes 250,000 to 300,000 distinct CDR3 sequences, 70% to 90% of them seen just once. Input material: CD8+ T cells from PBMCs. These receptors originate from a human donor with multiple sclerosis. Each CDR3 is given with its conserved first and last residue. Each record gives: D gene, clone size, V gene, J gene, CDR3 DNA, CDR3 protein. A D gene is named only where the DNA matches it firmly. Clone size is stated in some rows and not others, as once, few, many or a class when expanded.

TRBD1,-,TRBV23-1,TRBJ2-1,TGCGCCAGCAGCCCAAGGGGGCAGGCGCCCTACAATGAGCAGTTCTTC,CASSPRGQAPYNEQFF
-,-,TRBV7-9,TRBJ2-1,TGTGCCAGCAGCTTAGATAATAGCGAGGGCAGCGAGCAGTTCTTC,CASSLDNSEGSEQFF
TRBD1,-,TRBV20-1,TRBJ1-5,TGCAGTGCTCCTCCTCCGGGACAGTCGTTATATAGCAATCAGCCCCAGCATTTT,CSAPPPGQSLYSNQPQHF
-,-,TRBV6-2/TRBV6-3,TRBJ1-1,TGTGCCAGCAGTTACTCGACCAGGGGCACTGAAGCTTTCTTT,CASSYSTRGTEAFF
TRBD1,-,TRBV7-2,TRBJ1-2,TGTGCCAGCAGCACTAGGGGAAGGACAGGGGCACACATTAACTATGGCTACACCTTC,CASSTRGRTGAHINYGYTF
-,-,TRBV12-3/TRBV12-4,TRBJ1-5,TGTGCCAGCAGTTCCGCCACATTGTATAGCAATCAGCCCCAGCATTTT,CASSSATLYSNQPQHF
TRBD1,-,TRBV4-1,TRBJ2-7,TGCGCCAGCAGCCAAACCGACAGGGCGGACTACGAGCAGTACTTC,CASSQTDRADYEQYF
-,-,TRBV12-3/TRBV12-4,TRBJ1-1,TGTGCCAGCAGTTTTGGGGGGCGAACTGAAGCTTTCTTT,CASSFGGRTEAFF
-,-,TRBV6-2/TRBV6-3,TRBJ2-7,TGTGCCAGCAGTTACCAGTCCGCGGACGAGCAGTACTTC,CASSYQSADEQYF
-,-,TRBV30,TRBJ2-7,TGTGCCTGGAGTGAGGGTGGGCAGTCCTACGAGCAGTACTTC,CAWSEGGQSYEQYF
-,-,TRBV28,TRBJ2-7,TGTGCCAGCCGGAGACCCACGGGCTACGAGCAGTACTTC,CASRRPTGYEQYF
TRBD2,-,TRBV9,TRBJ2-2,TGTGCCAGCAGCGTAGAGCGGGAGGGCCCCCGCATGATGGTGGGCGGGGAGCTGTTTTTT,CASSVEREGPRMMVGGELFF
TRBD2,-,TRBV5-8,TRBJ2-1,TGTGCCAGCAGCCCCTGGACTAGCGGGACGGGCAATGAGCAGTTCTTC,CASSPWTSGTGNEQFF
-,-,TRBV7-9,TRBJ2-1,TGTGCCAGCAGCTCCATAGGGGGGTCAAGGGGTCACAATGAGCAGTTCTTC,CASSSIGGSRGHNEQFF
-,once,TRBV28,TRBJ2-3,TGTGCCAGCACCCTGGCACACACAGATACGCAGTATTTT,CASTLAHTDTQYF
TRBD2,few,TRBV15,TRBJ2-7,TGTGCCACCAGCAGAGATGGGCCCCCAGCGGGAGTCGACGAGCAGTACTTC,CATSRDGPPAGVDEQYF
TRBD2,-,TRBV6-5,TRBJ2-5,TGTGCCAGCAGTTACTTAGGGGAGGGAGAGACCCAGTACTTC,CASSYLGEGETQYF
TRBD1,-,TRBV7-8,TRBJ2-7,TGTGCCAGCTCAGAGGGGGCATGGTACGAGCAGTACTTC,CASSEGAWYEQYF
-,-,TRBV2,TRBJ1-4,TGTGCCAGCAGTTCCGACCGAAAACTGTTTTTT,CASSSDRKLFF
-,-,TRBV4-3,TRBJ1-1,TGCGCCAGCAGCCAAGAGGCGTGGGGTTCAGGTGAAGCTTTCTTT,CASSQEAWGSGEAFF
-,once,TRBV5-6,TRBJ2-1,TGTGCCAGCAGCTTGATCACAGGGACGAATGAGCAGTTCTTC,CASSLITGTNEQFF
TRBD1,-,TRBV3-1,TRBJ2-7,TGTGCCAGCAGCCCCCTCCAGGGGGCGGATGAGCAGTACTTC,CASSPLQGADEQYF
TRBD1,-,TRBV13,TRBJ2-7,TGTGCCAGCAGCCTGGGGACAGGCCGGCGGTACTTC,CASSLGTGRRYF
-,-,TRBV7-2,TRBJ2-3,TGTGCCAGCAGCAGTTGGCGGAGTGGACAATATACGCAGTATTTT,CASSSWRSGQYTQYF
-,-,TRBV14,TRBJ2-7,TGTGCCAGCAGCCAAGAGTGGGTCCCCACCCTCTACGAGCAGTACTTC,CASSQEWVPTLYEQYF
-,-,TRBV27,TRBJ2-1,TGTGCCAGCAGTTTTGTGGGAGGTGGGGAGCAGTTCTTC,CASSFVGGGEQFF
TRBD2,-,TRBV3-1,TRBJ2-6,TGTGCCAGCAGCCAAGGGTTCCTAGCGGGAGCTGGGGCCAACGTCCTGACTTTC,CASSQGFLAGAGANVLTF
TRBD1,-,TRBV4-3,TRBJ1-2,TGCGCCAGCAGCCCGGGACAGGGCAATGGCTACACCTTC,CASSPGQGNGYTF
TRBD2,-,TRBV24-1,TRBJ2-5,TGTGCCACCAGTGCGGGAGGACGCTTCCAAGAGACCCAGTACTTC,CATSAGGRFQETQYF
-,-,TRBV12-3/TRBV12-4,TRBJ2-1,TGTGCCAGCAGGGGAGATACAGGGTTCAATGAGCAGTTCTTC,CASRGDTGFNEQFF
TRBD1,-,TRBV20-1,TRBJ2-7,TGCAGTGCTAGAGACTCGGACAGGTACTACGAGCAGTACTTC,CSARDSDRYYEQYF
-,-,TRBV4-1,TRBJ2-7,TGCGCCAGCAGCCAAGTCTTGGCTAGTTCTGGCGAGCAGTACTTC,CASSQVLASSGEQYF
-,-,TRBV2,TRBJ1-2,TGTGCCAGCAGTGAAGGGGGGAAAGGCTACACCTTC,CASSEGGKGYTF
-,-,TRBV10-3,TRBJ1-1,TGTGCCATCAGTGAGTCTCTGAGGTGGATCGGGGGGAGAAACACTGAAGCTTTCTTT,CAISESLRWIGGRNTEAFF
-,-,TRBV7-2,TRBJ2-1,TGTGCCAGCAGCCCCTCCCTGCCCCATACGTTCTCCTACAATGAGCAGTTCTTC,CASSPSLPHTFSYNEQFF
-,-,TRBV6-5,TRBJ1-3,TGTGCCACCCTCCGAGGGGACACCATATATTTT,CATLRGDTIYF
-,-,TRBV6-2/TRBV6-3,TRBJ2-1,TGTGCCAGCAGTTACGCAGTGAATGAGCAGTTCTTC,CASSYAVNEQFF
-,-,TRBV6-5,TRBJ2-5,TGTGCCAGCAGTGCCGGGATCCAAGAGACCCAGTACTTC,CASSAGIQETQYF
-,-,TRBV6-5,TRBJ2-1,TGTGCCAGCAGTTGGGACCAGTACAATGAGCAGTTCTTC,CASSWDQYNEQFF
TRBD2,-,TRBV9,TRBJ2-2,TGTGCCAGCACCCCCCGGGCTAGCGGGACCGCGAACACCGGGGAGCTGTTTTTT,CASTPRASGTANTGELFF
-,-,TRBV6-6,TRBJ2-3,TGTGCCAGCAGTTACCGGGGGCTAGATACGCAGTATTTT,CASSYRGLDTQYF
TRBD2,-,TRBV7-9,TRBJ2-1,TGTGCCAGCAACCCGGGACTAGCAGAAGAGCAGTTCTTC,CASNPGLAEEQFF
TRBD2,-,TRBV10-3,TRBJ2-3,TGTGCCATCAGTGAGTCGCTAGCGGGAGCTATAGATACGCAGTATTTT,CAISESLAGAIDTQYF
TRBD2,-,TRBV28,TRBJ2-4,TGTGCCAGCAGTATACTAGCGGGGGGCCCGGTAGCCAAAAACATTCAGTACTTC,CASSILAGGPVAKNIQYF
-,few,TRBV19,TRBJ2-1,TGTGCCAGTAGTCAGGGCCCCTACAATGAGCAGTTCTTC,CASSQGPYNEQFF
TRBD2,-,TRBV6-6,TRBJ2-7,TGTGCCAGCAGTTACGGGGACTACTCCTACGAGCAGTACTTC,CASSYGDYSYEQYF
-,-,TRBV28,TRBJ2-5,TGTGCCAGCAGCCTTGGACGCGATTTCCAAGAGACCCAGTACTTC,CASSLGRDFQETQYF
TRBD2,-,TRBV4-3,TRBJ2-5,TGCGCCAGCAGCCCGAGCCCCCCTCCGTCGGGAGGGGAGACCCAGTACTTC,CASSPSPPPSGGETQYF
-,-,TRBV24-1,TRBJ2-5,TGTGCCACCAGTGATTTTGGCCGGGAAGGAGAGACCCAGTACTTC,CATSDFGREGETQYF
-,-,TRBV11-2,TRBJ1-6,TGTGCCAGCAGCCACAAGATGAGCTCCTATAATTCACCCCTCCACTTT,CASSHKMSSYNSPLHF
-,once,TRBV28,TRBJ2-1,TGTGCCAGCAGTTTAGGGTTGGGGCTCGATGGTCGCAATGAGCAGTTCTTC,CASSLGLGLDGRNEQFF
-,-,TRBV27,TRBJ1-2,TGTGCCAGCAGTTTATCCCGGACAGCGGACTATGGCTACACCTTC,CASSLSRTADYGYTF
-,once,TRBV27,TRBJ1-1,TGTGCCAGCACCCCGGGAGGGATCCACACTGAAGCTTTCTTT,CASTPGGIHTEAFF
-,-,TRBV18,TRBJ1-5,TGTGCCAGCTCACCACGATGGGATCAGCCCCAGCATTTT,CASSPRWDQPQHF
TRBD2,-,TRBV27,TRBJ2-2,TGTGCCAGCAGTCTCCGGACTAGCGGTAACACCGGGGAGCTGTTTTTT,CASSLRTSGNTGELFF